This paragraph covers one T cell receptor beta chain sequence. As yet, its antigen is unknown. CDR3 length equals 17 residues. Germline trimming cut 2 bases from V and 6 bases from J; bases unmatched to any gene: 12. In germline, CDR1 is SGHVS, CDR2 FQNEAQ. The PCR used 60 Vbeta and 13 Jbeta primers. TCRdb's table, derived via immunoSEQ multiplex PCR, lists solely in-frame clones and lacks some. Among some 150,000 clones listed, more than 60% were seen once. This sample is drawn from a study of cytomegalovirus exposure and HLA in healthy donors. Study-level findings and limits: Some public TCRs appeared in many individuals, while most sequences were rare.

Sequencing input: PBMCs. This chain joins TRBV7-8 and TRBJ2-1, with TRBD2 matching 8 bases. The sequence was collected from a woman in her thirties or forties in good health and CMV-seronegative. The DNA of the CDR3 is TGTGCCAGCAGCTTATTTCCGCGGTACGGGAGGGCCAATGAGCAGTTCTTC. Protein sequence: CASSLFPRYGRANEQFF.